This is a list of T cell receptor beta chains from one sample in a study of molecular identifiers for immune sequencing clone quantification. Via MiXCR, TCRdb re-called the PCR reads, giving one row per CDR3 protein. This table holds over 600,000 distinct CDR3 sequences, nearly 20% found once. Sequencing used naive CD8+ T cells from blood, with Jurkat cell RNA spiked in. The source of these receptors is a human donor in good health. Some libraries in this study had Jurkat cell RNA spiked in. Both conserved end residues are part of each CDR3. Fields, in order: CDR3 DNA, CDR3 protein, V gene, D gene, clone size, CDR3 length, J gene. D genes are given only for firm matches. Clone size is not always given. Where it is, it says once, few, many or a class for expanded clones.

cdr3_nt: TGCAGTGCTAGTTTGTTGATCAGGGAGACCCAGTACTTC
cdr3_aa: CSASLLIRETQYF
v_call: TRBV20-1
d_call: .
clone_size: once
cdr3_length: 13
j_call: TRBJ2-5

cdr3_nt: TGTGCCACCAGTGTGGGGGTTGAGGCGAACACCGGGGAGCTGTTTTTT
cdr3_aa: CATSVGVEANTGELFF
v_call: TRBV24-1
d_call: .
clone_size: few
cdr3_length: 16
j_call: TRBJ2-2

cdr3_nt: TGTGCCTGGAGTGTACTGCAGGGTTCGGAGCAGTACTTC
cdr3_aa: CAWSVLQGSEQYF
v_call: TRBV30
d_call: .
clone_size: many
cdr3_length: 13
j_call: TRBJ2-7

cdr3_nt: TGTGCCAGCAAACAGGGTGCAGGGGGCTACGAGCAGTACTTC
cdr3_aa: CASKQGAGGYEQYF
v_call: TRBV27
d_call: TRBD1
clone_size: many
cdr3_length: 14
j_call: TRBJ2-7

cdr3_nt: TGTGCCAGCAGCTTAGGGGGCGCAGTGACCTACGAGCAGTACTTC
cdr3_aa: CASSLGGAVTYEQYF
v_call: TRBV7-8
d_call: .
clone_size: many
cdr3_length: 15
j_call: TRBJ2-7

cdr3_nt: TGTGCCAGTAGTGCTCGACAGGGTATCATCCCCTATGGCTACACCTTC
cdr3_aa: CASSARQGIIPYGYTF
v_call: TRBV19
d_call: TRBD1
clone_size: many
cdr3_length: 16
j_call: TRBJ1-2

cdr3_nt: TGCGCCAGCGGCTCACGACAGGGAGGCTCCTACGAGCAGTACTTC
cdr3_aa: CASGSRQGGSYEQYF
v_call: TRBV5-1
d_call: .
clone_size: few
cdr3_length: 15
j_call: TRBJ2-7

cdr3_nt: TGTGCCAGCAGTTTAAGCGGGACAGGGGCTGGGGCCAACGTCCTGACTTTC
cdr3_aa: CASSLSGTGAGANVLTF
v_call: TRBV12-3/TRBV12-4
d_call: TRBD1
clone_size: many
cdr3_length: 17
j_call: TRBJ2-6

cdr3_nt: TGCAGTGCTAGAGATAATCCGGGGGCGGCCACTGAAGCTTTCTTT
cdr3_aa: CSARDNPGAATEAFF
v_call: TRBV20-1
d_call: .
clone_size: many
cdr3_length: 15
j_call: TRBJ1-1

cdr3_nt: TGTGCCAGCAGTCTCGGGACAGGACCTGACGAGCAGTACTTC
cdr3_aa: CASSLGTGPDEQYF
v_call: TRBV28
d_call: TRBD1
clone_size: many
cdr3_length: 14
j_call: TRBJ2-7

cdr3_nt: TGCGCCAGCAGCCAAGAAGTCGGAGCGAACACCGGGGAGCTGTTTTTT
cdr3_aa: CASSQEVGANTGELFF
v_call: TRBV4-1
d_call: .
clone_size: many
cdr3_length: 16
j_call: TRBJ2-2

cdr3_nt: TGTGCCAGCAGTCCGGGACACCCCTCCCTGGAGCAGTACTTC
cdr3_aa: CASSPGHPSLEQYF
v_call: TRBV12-3/TRBV12-4
d_call: .
clone_size: many
cdr3_length: 14
j_call: TRBJ2-7

cdr3_nt: TGTGCCAGCAGTTTGGGACAGGGGGCCAACTACGAGCAGTACTTC
cdr3_aa: CASSLGQGANYEQYF
v_call: TRBV27
d_call: TRBD1
clone_size: many
cdr3_length: 15
j_call: TRBJ2-7

cdr3_nt: TGTGCCAGCAGCTTACCCCCGATCGGAGAGACCCAGTACTTC
cdr3_aa: CASSLPPIGETQYF
v_call: TRBV7-9
d_call: .
clone_size: many
cdr3_length: 14
j_call: TRBJ2-5

cdr3_nt: TGCAGCGTTGAGTGGGGGCCCAGCTCCTACAATGAGCAGTTCTTC
cdr3_aa: CSVEWGPSSYNEQFF
v_call: TRBV29-1
d_call: .
clone_size: many
cdr3_length: 15
j_call: TRBJ2-1

cdr3_nt: TGTGCCAGCAGAACAACTAGCGGGGCTTTCTACGAGCAGTACTTC
cdr3_aa: CASRTTSGAFYEQYF
v_call: TRBV11-2
d_call: TRBD2
clone_size: .
cdr3_length: 15
j_call: TRBJ2-7

cdr3_nt: TGTGCCAGCAGCCTCAACTTGGGACACACTGAAGCTTTCTTT
cdr3_aa: CASSLNLGHTEAFF
v_call: TRBV11-2
d_call: .
clone_size: few
cdr3_length: 14
j_call: TRBJ1-1

cdr3_nt: TGCAGTGCAACACCTGGGACAGGGGGTAATTCGATGACTGAAAAACTGTTTTTT
cdr3_aa: CSATPGTGGNSMTEKLFF
v_call: TRBV20-1
d_call: TRBD1
clone_size: .
cdr3_length: 18
j_call: TRBJ1-4

cdr3_nt: TGCGCCAGCAGCCTCCTGATGACAGGGGAAAATGAAAAACTGTTTTTT
cdr3_aa: CASSLLMTGENEKLFF
v_call: TRBV4-1
d_call: TRBD1
clone_size: many
cdr3_length: 16
j_call: TRBJ1-4

cdr3_nt: TGCGCCAGCAGCCAAGGTGGAGGACGCAATCAGCCCCAGCATTTT
cdr3_aa: CASSQGGGRNQPQHF
v_call: TRBV4-3
d_call: .
clone_size: .
cdr3_length: 15
j_call: TRBJ1-5